This T cell receptor (beta chain) derives from a study of T cell repertoires in cytomegalovirus infection. TCRdb used MiXCR to reprocess the reads, holding one entry per CDR3 protein. The sample lists a few hundred thousand distinct CDR3 sequences; over 15% were seen once. V lost 1 base, J lost 0 bases, and 14 bases lay in between. Germline CDR1 and CDR2: SGHRS and YFSETQ. The CDR3 length is 18 residues. Only a few counts were recorded for this clonotype. The sample comprised CD8+ T cells from PBMCs. The clonotype comes from a human donor in good health (CMV status not recorded). Some clones in this sample may be carry-over from other donors' samples. The chain employs TRBV5-1 and TRBJ2-6, with D tentatively TRBD1 (6 bases). The CDR3 spells CASSLWAGALSGANVLTF. The CDR3 nucleotides read TGCGCCAGCAGCTTGTGGGCAGGGGCTCTCTCTGGGGCCAACGTCCTGACTTTC.